This T cell receptor beta chain was obtained from a study of vaccination effects on CD4 cells after COVID-19. For the study at large: Expansion with viral peptide pools was applied to antigen-specific CD4+ T cells by the ViraFEST assay prior to sequencing.

Data came from immunoSEQ multiplex PCR; TCRdb stores just in-frame clones and leaves some out. Of some 40,000 clones listed, around two thirds are singletons. With approximately 9 days of culture completed, CD4+ T cells were isolated. It was two doses of either the BNT162b2 or mRNA-1273 vaccine that participants received. On days 3 and 7, fresh IL-2 medium replaced half the medium. The CDR3 runs 15 residues. V was shortened by 0 bases and J by 8 bases, with 13 bases between the two germline ends. Germline V gene lookup returns CDR1 MGHDK and CDR2 SYGVNS. With regard to this clone: Its cognate antigen is unknown.

The chain recombines TRBV25-1 with TRBJ1-4, with D unresolved. Specimen: CD4+ T cells from PBMCs cultured without peptide, collected after COVID-19 vaccination. The clonotype was recovered from a human donor who received a COVID-19 vaccine. This CDR3 is CASSEYTPVGEKLFF. As DNA, the CDR3 is TGTGCCAGCAGTGAATACACCCCAGTGGGGGAAAAACTGTTTTTT.